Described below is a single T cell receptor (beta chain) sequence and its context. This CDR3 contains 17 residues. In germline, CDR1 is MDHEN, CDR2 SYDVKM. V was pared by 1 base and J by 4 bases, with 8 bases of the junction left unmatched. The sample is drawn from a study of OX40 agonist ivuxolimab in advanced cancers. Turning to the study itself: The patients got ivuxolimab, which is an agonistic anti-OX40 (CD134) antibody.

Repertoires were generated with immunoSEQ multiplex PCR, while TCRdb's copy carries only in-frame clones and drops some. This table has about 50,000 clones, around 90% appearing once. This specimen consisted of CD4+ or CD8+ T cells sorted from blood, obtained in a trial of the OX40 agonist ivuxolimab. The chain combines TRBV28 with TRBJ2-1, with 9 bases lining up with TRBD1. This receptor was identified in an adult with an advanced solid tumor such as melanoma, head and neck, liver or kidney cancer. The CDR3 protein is CASSLLGQGDRYNEQFF. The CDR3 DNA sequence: TGTGCCAGCAGTTTATTGGGACAGGGAGATCGGTACAATGAGCAGTTCTTC.